This T cell receptor beta chain was sequenced in a study of human versus mouse CDR3 diversity and MHC coevolution. Study at large: The immunoSEQ assay reportedly detects one in 200,000 T cells.

The assay was immunoSEQ multiplex PCR, and TCRdb's table has in-frame clones only and misses some. The sample lists more than 55,000 clones, 94% seen once, with over 15% in the top ten. Sequencing used naive CD4+ T cells from blood. Regarding subset: CD45RO-negative CD62L-positive naive CD4 T cells. The receptor was isolated from a person between 55 and 69 years old in good health.

CDR3 sequence reads: CASSLNPTGSNSPLHF. In DNA form, the CDR3 reads TGTGCCAGCAGCTTAAACCCCACAGGGAGTAATTCACCCCTCCACTTT. This chain links TRBV7-2 with TRBJ1-6; D might be TRBD1 (6 bases). Trimming took 2 bases from V and 6 from J, leaving 14 bases between them. CDR3 length: 16 residues. Germline values: CDR1 SGHTA, CDR2 FQGNSA.